These T cell receptor beta chains were read from a single sample in a study of T cell clones after liver transplantation. Data came from immunoSEQ multiplex PCR; TCRdb stores just in-frame clones and leaves some out. The sample contains 70,000 to 80,000 clones, about nine tenths of which appear only once. The starting material was CD4+ T cells from blood, obtained before liver transplant. The receptors derive from a human donor who received a liver transplant. The CDR3 runs from the conserved cysteine through the conserved F or W. D genes are given only for firm matches. Expanded clones get a size class; other rows say once, few or many, or leave the size out.

abundance: .
d_gene: .
v_gene: TRBV5-1
j_gene: TRBJ2-1
CDR3nt: TGCGCCAGCAGCTTCGGCGGTGAGCAGTTCTTC
CDR3aa: CASSFGGEQFF

abundance: .
d_gene: .
v_gene: TRBV30
j_gene: TRBJ2-3
CDR3nt: TGTGCCTGGAGTGTACCAGATACGCAGTATTTT
CDR3aa: CAWSVPDTQYF

abundance: once
d_gene: .
v_gene: TRBV2
j_gene: TRBJ2-1
CDR3nt: TGTGCCAGCAGTGAAATACTAGCCAACGTCGATGAGCAGTTCTTC
CDR3aa: CASSEILANVDEQFF

abundance: .
d_gene: TRBD1
v_gene: TRBV7-3
j_gene: TRBJ1-1
CDR3nt: TGTGCCAGCAGCCGAGACAGGGAGTCGTTAGCTTTCTTT
CDR3aa: CASSRDRESLAFF

abundance: .
d_gene: .
v_gene: TRBV6-5
j_gene: TRBJ1-4
CDR3nt: TGTGCCAGCCGCGACGAGGTGAAAAAACTGTTTTTT
CDR3aa: CASRDEVKKLFF

abundance: .
d_gene: TRBD1
v_gene: TRBV5-1
j_gene: TRBJ1-2
CDR3nt: TGCGCCAGCAGCTTGGGGACAGGTTTTGGCTACACCTTC
CDR3aa: CASSLGTGFGYTF

abundance: once
d_gene: .
v_gene: TRBV7-6
j_gene: TRBJ2-1
CDR3nt: TGTGCCAGCAGCTTGCCTCTAAGTGAGCAGTTCTTC
CDR3aa: CASSLPLSEQFF

abundance: .
d_gene: .
v_gene: TRBV5-1
j_gene: TRBJ2-2
CDR3nt: TGCGCCAGCAGCTTGAGGGACGGAGGAACCGGGGAGCTGTTTTTT
CDR3aa: CASSLRDGGTGELFF

abundance: .
d_gene: TRBD1
v_gene: TRBV6-5
j_gene: TRBJ2-7
CDR3nt: TGTGCCAGCAGTTACTTGGGACAGACCTACGAGCAGTACTTC
CDR3aa: CASSYLGQTYEQYF

abundance: .
d_gene: .
v_gene: TRBV28
j_gene: TRBJ2-7
CDR3nt: TGTGCCAGCAGTGCCCAGGGGACACTCTCCTACGAGCAGTACTTC
CDR3aa: CASSAQGTLSYEQYF

abundance: .
d_gene: .
v_gene: TRBV11-2
j_gene: TRBJ2-1
CDR3nt: TGTGCCAGCAGCTTAGACGGTCTCCCCAATGAGCAGTTCTTC
CDR3aa: CASSLDGLPNEQFF

abundance: .
d_gene: .
v_gene: TRBV30
j_gene: TRBJ1-1
CDR3nt: TGTGCCTCCCGCGTTGACAGGAACACTGAAGCTTTCTTT
CDR3aa: CASRVDRNTEAFF

abundance: .
d_gene: .
v_gene: TRBV11-2
j_gene: TRBJ2-7
CDR3nt: TGTGCCAGCAGCGTTAGCTGGGGTGGGAGCTACGAGCAGTACTTC
CDR3aa: CASSVSWGGSYEQYF

abundance: .
d_gene: .
v_gene: TRBV19
j_gene: TRBJ1-1
CDR3nt: TGTGCCAGTAGTTCATCCCCCCCACCTCTGAACACTGAAGCTTTCTTT
CDR3aa: CASSSSPPPLNTEAFF

abundance: once
d_gene: .
v_gene: TRBV18
j_gene: TRBJ1-5
CDR3nt: TGTGCCAGCTCACCACGGGCATTGATTAGCAATCAGCCCCAGCATTTT
CDR3aa: CASSPRALISNQPQHF

abundance: .
d_gene: .
v_gene: TRBV27
j_gene: TRBJ1-1
CDR3nt: TGTGCCAGCAGAGACAGCAATATGAACACTGAAGCTTTCTTT
CDR3aa: CASRDSNMNTEAFF

abundance: .
d_gene: .
v_gene: TRBV5-1
j_gene: TRBJ1-3
CDR3nt: TGCGCCAGCAGCCTATGGGGGGGACGCCCTGGAAACACCATATATTTT
CDR3aa: CASSLWGGRPGNTIYF

abundance: .
d_gene: .
v_gene: TRBV6-5
j_gene: TRBJ1-3
CDR3nt: TGTGCCAGCAGTTACGGTTACTCTGGAAACACCATATATTTT
CDR3aa: CASSYGYSGNTIYF

abundance: .
d_gene: .
v_gene: TRBV18
j_gene: TRBJ1-1
CDR3nt: TGTGCCAGCTCACCTCTCCTTGGAGCCGATAACACTGAAGCTTTCTTT
CDR3aa: CASSPLLGADNTEAFF

abundance: .
d_gene: .
v_gene: TRBV7-9
j_gene: TRBJ1-5
CDR3nt: TGTGCCAGCAGCTTAGAACTAGGGCAGGGAGGACAGCCCCAGCATTTT
CDR3aa: CASSLELGQGGQPQHF

abundance: .
d_gene: .
v_gene: TRBV5-5
j_gene: TRBJ1-5
CDR3nt: TGTGCCAGCAGCTTGTGGCTGGCGAATCAGCCCCAGCATTTT
CDR3aa: CASSLWLANQPQHF

abundance: .
d_gene: .
v_gene: TRBV11-2
j_gene: TRBJ2-3
CDR3nt: TGTGCCAGCAATGACCTTAGCTTGGAGACGCAGTATTTT
CDR3aa: CASNDLSLETQYF

abundance: .
d_gene: .
v_gene: TRBV6-6
j_gene: TRBJ2-7
CDR3nt: TGTGCCAGCAGTAACAGGGAGGGGAGGTCCTACGAGCAGTACTTC
CDR3aa: CASSNREGRSYEQYF

abundance: .
d_gene: TRBD1
v_gene: TRBV7-8
j_gene: TRBJ1-3
CDR3nt: TGTGCCAGCAGCTCGAAGTGGACAGGGACGGACACCATATATTTT
CDR3aa: CASSSKWTGTDTIYF

abundance: .
d_gene: .
v_gene: TRBV5-1
j_gene: TRBJ1-1
CDR3nt: TGCGCCAGCAGCTTCGGGACCGGGGGAACCACTGAAGCTTTCTTT
CDR3aa: CASSFGTGGTTEAFF

abundance: .
d_gene: .
v_gene: TRBV18
j_gene: TRBJ2-7
CDR3nt: TGTGCCAGCTCACCCGACCCAACGTCCTACGAGCAGTACTTC
CDR3aa: CASSPDPTSYEQYF

abundance: .
d_gene: TRBD2
v_gene: TRBV7-9
j_gene: TRBJ2-1
CDR3nt: TGTGCCAGCAGCTTAATTAGCGGGAGAAGGGGTAATGAGCAGTTCTTC
CDR3aa: CASSLISGRRGNEQFF

abundance: .
d_gene: .
v_gene: TRBV5-1
j_gene: TRBJ2-3
CDR3nt: TGCGCCAGCAGCTCCTTGGGAGTCACTGGCACAGATACGCAGTATTTT
CDR3aa: CASSSLGVTGTDTQYF

abundance: .
d_gene: .
v_gene: TRBV30
j_gene: TRBJ2-7
CDR3nt: TGTGCCTGGAGTCGGAATGACTACGAGCAGTACTTC
CDR3aa: CAWSRNDYEQYF

abundance: .
d_gene: .
v_gene: TRBV2
j_gene: TRBJ2-2
CDR3nt: TGTGCCAGCAGGCCCGGAAAGAACACCGGGGAGCTGTTTTTT
CDR3aa: CASRPGKNTGELFF

abundance: once
d_gene: TRBD1
v_gene: TRBV15
j_gene: TRBJ1-6
CDR3nt: TGTGCCACCAGCAGAGAGGTTGGGACAGGGGTGTCACCCCTCCACTTT
CDR3aa: CATSREVGTGVSPLHF

abundance: few
d_gene: TRBD1
v_gene: TRBV5-1
j_gene: TRBJ2-2
CDR3nt: TGCGCCAGCAGCCGGAGTGGGACAGGAAATGCGAACACCGGGGAGCTGTTTTTT
CDR3aa: CASSRSGTGNANTGELFF

abundance: few
d_gene: .
v_gene: TRBV7-9
j_gene: TRBJ1-4
CDR3nt: TGTGCCAGCAGCTCAGAGGTGGGGGGAAAACTGTTTTTT
CDR3aa: CASSSEVGGKLFF

abundance: once
d_gene: TRBD1
v_gene: TRBV7-3
j_gene: TRBJ2-7
CDR3nt: TGTGCCAGCAGCTTAATCGGACAGGGGAACGAGCAGTACTTC
CDR3aa: CASSLIGQGNEQYF

abundance: .
d_gene: .
v_gene: TRBV5-4
j_gene: TRBJ1-2
CDR3nt: TGTGCCAGCAGCTTGATTGGCAGTTCCTATGGCTACACCTTC
CDR3aa: CASSLIGSSYGYTF

abundance: .
d_gene: .
v_gene: TRBV27
j_gene: TRBJ1-2
CDR3nt: TGTGCCAGCAGAGGATGGGATGGCTACACCTTC
CDR3aa: CASRGWDGYTF

abundance: .
d_gene: .
v_gene: TRBV4-3
j_gene: TRBJ2-2
CDR3nt: TGCGCCAGCAGACGACAGGAGAACACCGGGGAGCTGTTTTTT
CDR3aa: CASRRQENTGELFF

abundance: .
d_gene: .
v_gene: TRBV10-3
j_gene: TRBJ2-1
CDR3nt: TGTGCCATCAACCTATTGAGTGAGCAGTTCTTC
CDR3aa: CAINLLSEQFF

abundance: .
d_gene: TRBD2
v_gene: TRBV10-3
j_gene: TRBJ2-1
CDR3nt: TGTGCCATCAATCCCGGGACTAGCTCCTACAATGAGCAGTTCTTC
CDR3aa: CAINPGTSSYNEQFF

abundance: .
d_gene: .
v_gene: TRBV19
j_gene: TRBJ1-5
CDR3nt: TGTGCCAGTAGTATGGGAGAGGGGGGGGGCAATCAGCCCCAGCATTTT
CDR3aa: CASSMGEGGGNQPQHF

abundance: .
d_gene: .
v_gene: TRBV12-5
j_gene: TRBJ1-5
CDR3nt: TGTGCTAGTGGTCCGGGGGGGGCCCTTAGTCAGCCCCAGCATTTT
CDR3aa: CASGPGGALSQPQHF

abundance: .
d_gene: TRBD2
v_gene: TRBV9
j_gene: TRBJ2-3
CDR3nt: TGTGCCAGCAGCGTAGGGGCGGGAGGGCCCGCAGATACGCAGTATTTT
CDR3aa: CASSVGAGGPADTQYF

abundance: .
d_gene: .
v_gene: TRBV18
j_gene: TRBJ2-5
CDR3nt: TGTGCCAGCTCACCACCGGGGGGAGAGACCCAGTACTTC
CDR3aa: CASSPPGGETQYF

abundance: .
d_gene: .
v_gene: TRBV29-1
j_gene: TRBJ2-3
CDR3nt: TGCAGCGTCATGGGCGGGCTAGCAGGTCTTAGCACAGATACGCAGTATTTT
CDR3aa: CSVMGGLAGLSTDTQYF

abundance: .
d_gene: TRBD1
v_gene: TRBV28
j_gene: TRBJ1-2
CDR3nt: TGTGCCAGCAGTCAGGACAGGTGGGGCGGCTACACCTTC
CDR3aa: CASSQDRWGGYTF

abundance: .
d_gene: .
v_gene: TRBV5-1
j_gene: TRBJ2-7
CDR3nt: TGCGCCAGCAGCCCTTACAGCGACGTCTCCTACGAGCAGTACTTC
CDR3aa: CASSPYSDVSYEQYF

abundance: .
d_gene: TRBD1
v_gene: TRBV11-3
j_gene: TRBJ2-1
CDR3nt: TGTGCCAGCAGCATAACCGGGACAGGTCTTTACAATGAGCAGTTCTTC
CDR3aa: CASSITGTGLYNEQFF

abundance: .
d_gene: TRBD2
v_gene: TRBV7-2
j_gene: TRBJ2-1
CDR3nt: TGTGCCAGCAGCTTAAGTAGCGGGAGTGGGAATGAGCAGTTCTTC
CDR3aa: CASSLSSGSGNEQFF

abundance: .
d_gene: TRBD2
v_gene: TRBV5-4
j_gene: TRBJ2-7
CDR3nt: TGTGCCAGCAGCCCCTCCGGCGGGAGGGCCTTCGACGAGCAGTACTTC
CDR3aa: CASSPSGGRAFDEQYF

abundance: .
d_gene: TRBD2
v_gene: TRBV6-5
j_gene: TRBJ2-7
CDR3nt: TGTGCCAGCGGGCCGGGGGGAAACAGATACGAGCAGTACTTC
CDR3aa: CASGPGGNRYEQYF

abundance: .
d_gene: TRBD2
v_gene: TRBV9
j_gene: TRBJ2-2
CDR3nt: TGTGCCAGCAGCGCGACTACTAGCGGGAGTTCCGGGGAGCTGTTTTTT
CDR3aa: CASSATTSGSSGELFF

abundance: .
d_gene: .
v_gene: TRBV9
j_gene: TRBJ1-5
CDR3nt: TGTGCCAGCAGCGTCTCCGGAAGCAATCAGCCCCAGCATTTT
CDR3aa: CASSVSGSNQPQHF

abundance: .
d_gene: TRBD2
v_gene: TRBV30
j_gene: TRBJ2-3
CDR3nt: TGTGCCTGGAGTGTGCTAGCGGGAGGAGTAAATACGCAGTATTTT
CDR3aa: CAWSVLAGGVNTQYF

abundance: .
d_gene: .
v_gene: TRBV28
j_gene: TRBJ1-3
CDR3nt: TGTGCCAGCAGTTTAACGGTGAACTCTGGAAACACCATATATTTT
CDR3aa: CASSLTVNSGNTIYF

abundance: .
d_gene: .
v_gene: TRBV30
j_gene: TRBJ1-3
CDR3nt: TGTGCCTATATGACAGAAGGAAACACCATATATTTT
CDR3aa: CAYMTEGNTIYF